This T cell receptor beta chain was profiled in a study of blood T cell repertoires in COVID-19. Overall study context: Italy, Spain and the United States were the sources of the convalescent and acute COVID-19 samples.

The protocol was immunoSEQ multiplex PCR, while the TCRdb copy is restricted to in-frame clones and leaves out a portion. The sample lists roughly 34,000 clones, 90% occurring once. Sequencing was carried out using peripheral blood. This sequence was found in a man aged 55 to 70 with active COVID-19.

The CDR3: CASRRQGNTGELFF. The CDR3 nucleotides are TGTGCCAGCAGGAGACAGGGTAACACCGGGGAGCTGTTTTTT. The chain uses TRBV2 and TRBJ2-2; 7 nucleotides align to TRBD1. Per the germline V gene, CDR1 is SNHLY and CDR2 is FYNNEI. This CDR3 has 14 amino acids. V lost 6 bases, J lost 2 bases, and 3 bases stayed unmatched.